This T cell receptor (beta chain) was identified in a study of T cell repertoires in cytomegalovirus infection. Study at large: Public TCR beta signature analysis indicated the presence of both CMV infection and matching HLA type.

V was clipped by 8 bases and J by 2 bases, with 12 bases between them. In germline, CDR1 is MDHEN, CDR2 SYDVKM. The CDR3 contains 13 residues. TCRdb recomputed calls from the reads with MiXCR, one row per CDR3 protein. The sample shows 400,000 or so distinct CDR3 sequences, 18% of them seen only once. This clonotype was picked up many times. Antigen specificity is unknown. Study-level findings and limits: CMV-specific HLA-C-restricted TCR beta clonotypes dominated the ex vivo response. The cumulative frequency of public TCR beta families identified carriers of CMV plus the relevant HLA.

The receptor's source is a human donor in good health (CMV status not recorded). Some clones in this sample may be carry-over from other donors' samples. J is TRBJ1-1 and V is TRBV28; D possibly corresponds to TRBD1 (5 bases). The sample consisted of PBMCs. The CDR3 nucleotides read TGTGCCAGCTCTAACAGGCTAAACACTGAAGCTTTCTTT. Protein: CASSNRLNTEAFF.